Presented here are 22 T cell receptor beta chains from one specimen sequenced in a study of blood T cells in healthy people across ages. Next came a second PCR, run for about 7 to 11 cycles, which used a sample-barcoded 5' primer along with a J-beta primer mix. TCRdb reanalysed the 5' RACE reads using MiXCR and keeps one entry per CDR3 protein. This table holds hundreds of thousands of distinct CDR3 sequences, approximately 49% found once. The sequenced sample consisted of blood. Source of these receptors: a man aged 25-45 years in good health.

This rearrangement joins TRBV4-1 to TRBJ2-2; the D gene is possibly TRBD1 (6 bases). V was cut by 3 bases and J by 2 bases, with 10 bases left in between. The CDR3 has 15 amino acids. Per the germline V gene, CDR1 is MGHRA and CDR2 is YSYEKL. The CDR3 protein is CASSHEQGNTGELFF. For the CDR3, the DNA is TGCGCCAGCAGCCACGAACAGGGTAACACCGGGGAGCTGTTTTTT.

With regard to this clonotype: The junction differs from germline at one of its ends, possibly a read error. V gene TRBV29-1 combines with J gene TRBJ1-3, with D unresolved. This CDR3 is 14 amino acids long. Germline lookup yields CDR1 SQVTM and CDR2 ANQGSEA. The CDR3 sequence: CSVVPQTSGNTIYF. The CDR3 nucleotides are TGCAGCGTTGTCCCTCAGACCTCTGGAAATACCATATATTTT.

The chain carries TRBV2 and TRBJ2-1, with D possibly matching TRBD2 (5 bases). Per germline, CDR1 SNHLY and CDR2 FYNNEI. This CDR3 is built from 13 residues. The germline V and J ends were trimmed by 8 bases and 10 bases, with 18 bases remaining between them. CDR3 sequence: CASGTRGSGEQFF. The CDR3 region has the DNA TGTGCCAGCGGAACTAGAGGTTCGGGGGAGCAGTTCTTC.

J is TRBJ2-4 and V is TRBV9; 8 bases are shared with TRBD1. J was trimmed by 9 bases and V by 2 bases; bases with no gene match: 10. The CDR3 spans 15 residues. Germline lookup yields CDR1 SGDLS and CDR2 YYNGEE. The CDR3 bases are TGTGCCAGCAGCGTCGACAGGGGAAGGAACCGCATTCAGTACTTC. Translating it yields CASSVDRGRNRIQYF.

The chain is built from TRBV4-2 and TRBJ2-1; D not certain. V lost 4 bases to trimming and J lost 0 bases, with 10 bases between them. The germline V gene encodes CDR1 LGHNA and CDR2 YNFKEQ. The CDR3 contains 15 residues. The CDR3 loop is CASSPEQISYNEQFF. In DNA form, the CDR3 reads TGTGCCAGCAGCCCGGAACAAATCTCCTACAATGAGCAGTTCTTC.

The V call is TRBV18, the J call TRBJ2-7; 8 nucleotides match TRBD2. Trimming cost V 9 bases and J 2 bases; bases outside gene matches: 9. The germline V gene has CDR1 KGHSH and CDR2 LQKENI. This CDR3 is 14 amino acids long. The CDR3: CASSRGGRTYEQYF. The CDR3 DNA is TGTGCCAGTTCAAGGGGCGGGAGGACCTACGAGCAGTACTTC. Full variable domain (missing parts from reference TRBV18 and TRBJ2-7): NAGVMQNPRHLVRRRGQEARLRCSPMKGHSHVYWYRQLPEEGLKFMVYLQKENIIDESGMPKERFSAEFPKEGPSILRIQQVVRGDSAAYFCASSRGGRTYEQYFGPGTRLTVT.

This chain links TRBV6-2 or TRBV6-3 with TRBJ1-2, with D possibly matching TRBD1 (5 bases). Between the trimmed V and J ends, which lost 8 bases and 8 bases, there was a span of 18 bases. The germline CDR1 and CDR2 sequences are MNHEY and SVGEGT. The CDR3 has 13 residues. DNA of the CDR3: TGTGCCAGCGTCGGGAGGGACGTCGGAGGCTACACCTTC. It specifies CASVGRDVGGYTF.

The CDR3 sequence is CASSIDSANTGELFF. Here the CDR3 DNA reads TGCGCCAGCAGCATCGACAGCGCGAACACCGGGGAGCTGTTTTTT. This chain links TRBV5-1 with TRBJ2-2, with TRBD1 as a possible D gene (5 bases). The CDR3 is made up of 15 amino acids. Germline loops: CDR1 SGHRS, CDR2 YFSETQ. V dropped 4 bases and J dropped 0 bases, with 10 bases sitting between them.

Worth noting for this clonotype: Mismatch with germline at one junction end may stem from a read error. The genes are TRBV7-7 and TRBJ2-5; 11 bases align to TRBD2. The germline V gene encodes CDR1 SSHAT and CDR2 FNYEAQ (reference sequence). The CDR3 loop spans 15 amino acids. The CDR3 is CASSSTSGGWETQYF. The CDR3 coding sequence is TGTGCTAGCAGCTCAACTAGCGGGGGTTGGGAGACCCAGTACTTC.

The chain links TRBV27 to TRBJ2-3; a possible D gene is TRBD2 (6 bases). The germline V gene has CDR1 MNHEY and CDR2 SMNVEV (reference sequence). The V gene lost 6 bases and the J gene lost 2 bases, with 21 bases spanning the gap. This CDR3 comprises 17 residues. CDR3 region: CASRLVGGTQPTDTQYF. CDR3 DNA: TGTGCCAGCAGGTTGGTGGGAGGTACCCAGCCCACAGATACGCAGTATTTT.

The V call is TRBV12-3 or TRBV12-4, the J call TRBJ1-2; 7 nucleotides match TRBD1. There are 14 residues in the CDR3. V lost 3 bases, J lost 6 bases, and 7 bases stayed unmatched. CDR3 region: CASSLGTELDGYTF. The CDR3 nucleotides read TGTGCCAGCAGTTTGGGGACAGAGCTAGATGGCTACACCTTC.

The rearrangement links TRBV28 to TRBJ2-3, with 12 bases lining up with TRBD2. Germline V gives CDR1 MDHEN, CDR2 SYDVKM. CDR3 length: 15 residues. The junction had 6 bases not matched to a gene; V was cut back by 7 bases and J by 4 bases. The CDR3 DNA follows: TGTGCCAGCAAACTAGCGGGGGGAAGGGCAGATACGCAGTATTTT. Translated, it gives CASKLAGGRADTQYF.

The chain has TRBV19 and TRBJ1-6; weak D call: TRBD1 (6 bases). The V gene's germline CDR1 is LNHDA and CDR2 SQIVND (reference sequence). The CDR3 spans 14 residues. The V end was cut by 5 bases, the J end by 8 bases, with 13 bases between. DNA of the CDR3: TGTGCCAGTAGTCTGGGGGGCGTGGATTCACCCCTCCACTTT. Protein sequence: CASSLGGVDSPLHF.

This clonotype has more than one count but fewer than ten. The J gene is TRBJ2-1, the V gene TRBV7-2; D ambiguous. Germline loops: CDR1 SGHTA, CDR2 FQGNSA. This CDR3 region has 13 residues. Trimming cost V 2 bases and J 7 bases, with 9 bases left between them. The CDR3 DNA is TGTGCCAGCAGCTTACTAGAATGGAATGAGCAGTTCTTC. Its protein product is CASSLLEWNEQFF.

The V call is TRBV15, the J call TRBJ2-7, with D possibly called TRBD1 or TRBD2 (5 bases each). With the DNA end fitting TRBJ2-5 better, the J assignment may be wrong. Germline loops: CDR1 LNHNV, CDR2 YYDKDF (reference sequence). The CDR3 loop spans 14 amino acids. The CDR3 reads CATSSSGTHKTQYF. The CDR3 DNA reads TGTGCCACCAGCAGTTCCGGGACCCACAAGACCCAGTACTTC.

This rearrangement joins TRBV20-1 to TRBJ2-7, with D hard to call. Germline V lookup: CDR1 DFQATT, CDR2 SNEGSKA (reference sequence). The CDR3 is 15 amino acids. V lost 6 bases and J 1 base, leaving 19 bases between the germline ends. In DNA, the CDR3 is TGCAGTGCCACAGACCGAGACTTCCCTTCCTACGAGCAGTACTTC. Residues: CSATDRDFPSYEQYF.

By share, this clonotype ranks as medium-sized. The V and J genes are TRBV6-2 or TRBV6-3 and TRBJ2-7; 7 bases map to TRBD1. The CDR3 length is 15 residues. Germline V gene lookup returns CDR1 MNHEY and CDR2 SVGEGT. Trimming removed 4 bases from V and 2 bases from J; junction bases left unmatched: 8. The CDR3 DNA reads TGTGCCAGCAGTTTGACCGTGACAGGGCCCTACGAGCAGTACTTC. It is translated as CASSLTVTGPYEQYF.

The rearrangement joins TRBV5-1 to TRBJ1-6; 12 bases match TRBD1. In germline, CDR1 is SGHRS, CDR2 YFSETQ. The junction had 5 bases not matched to a gene; V was cut back by 5 bases and J by 8 bases. The CDR3 is 15 residues long. The CDR3 DNA sequence: TGCGCCAGCAGACAGGGACAGGGGGCTTATTCACCCCTCCACTTT. Residues: CASRQGQGAYSPLHF.

V and J are TRBV20-1 and TRBJ1-1, with 7 bases matching TRBD1. CDR1 is DFQATT, CDR2 SNEGSKA, per germline (reference sequence). The CDR3 spans 12 residues. The DNA for the CDR3 is TGCAGAGCAGGGGGAATGAACACTGAAGCTTTCTTT. It specifies CRAGGMNTEAFF.

J is TRBJ2-4 and V is TRBV4-2; 8 nucleotides match TRBD1. Germline CDR1 LGHNA, CDR2 YNFKEQ. The V and J ends lost 3 bases and 3 bases, in that order; junction bases with no gene match: 4. This CDR3 contains 15 residues. The CDR3 region is CASSHGTGFKNIQYF. CDR3 sequence (DNA): TGTGCCAGCAGCCATGGGACAGGCTTCAAAAACATTCAGTACTTC.

The rearrangement uses TRBV4-1 and TRBJ2-5, with 9 bases identical to TRBD1. Unmatched junction bases numbered 7, after V lost 3 bases and J lost 5 bases. Germline loops: CDR1 MGHRA, CDR2 YSYEKL. This CDR3 spans 15 amino acids. The CDR3 nucleotides are TGCGCCAGCAGCCAGGCCGGGACAGGGAGGGAGACCCAGTACTTC. It is translated as CASSQAGTGRETQYF.

This clonotype occurred a few times. V is TRBV4-1 and J is TRBJ1-1; no clear D. Trimming took off 1 base at V and 1 base at J, with 16 bases between the two ends. CDR3 length: 17 residues. Germline-derived CDR1 and CDR2 are MGHRA and YSYEKL. CDR3 sequence: CASSQGRVNGPNTEAFF. CDR3 DNA: TGCGCCAGCAGCCAAGGGCGGGTAAACGGGCCGAACACTGAAGCTTTCTTT.